This entry lists 25 T cell receptor beta chains sequenced from one sample in a study of regulatory T cells in long-lasting Graves disease. Specified time point: persistent/refractory GD, antithyroid drugs over 5 years with positive TRAb. With RNA extracted from PBMCs as input, the TCR library was made. For TCR beta, libraries came from iRepertoire HTBI primers and Arm-PCR of CDR3 regions. TCRdb re-derived calls from the multiplex PCR reads in MiXCR, one entry per CDR3 protein. The sample lists about 430,000 distinct CDR3 sequences; roughly a fifth were seen once. The sample was peripheral blood mononuclear cells (PBMCs), taken when the disease was refractory, from a patient treated with antithyroid drugs. The source is a female donor with Graves disease.

This chain connects TRBV2 to TRBJ2-1; D is perhaps TRBD1 or TRBD2 (5 bases each). Looked up from germline, CDR1 is SNHLY and CDR2 is FYNNEI. V lost 2 bases to trimming and J lost 7 bases, with 9 bases between them. The CDR3 length is 13 residues. The DNA for the CDR3 is TGTGCCAGCAGTGAACGCTGGGGGAATGAGCAGTTCTTC. Amino acids: CASSERWGNEQFF.

The chain couples TRBV6-2 or TRBV6-3 to TRBJ2-3, with 9 bases that match TRBD2. The CDR3 has 16 amino acids. The J segment lost 2 bases and the V segment lost 5 bases, leaving 8 bases of the junction unmatched. Per germline, CDR1 MNHEY and CDR2 SVGEGT. The CDR3: CASSVLAGAITDTQYF. The CDR3 DNA sequence: TGTGCCAGCAGTGTTTTAGCGGGAGCGATCACAGATACGCAGTATTTT.

There are many counts of this clonotype. This sequence joins TRBV12-3 or TRBV12-4 and TRBJ1-3, with D unresolved. There are 16 residues in the CDR3. V lost 0 bases and J 0 bases, leaving 9 bases between the germline ends. The CDR3 loop is CASSLARLHSGNTIYF. CDR3 in DNA: TGTGCCAGCAGTTTAGCGCGGCTGCACTCTGGAAACACCATATATTTT.

This clonotype has ten or more counts. The chain couples TRBV7-2 to TRBJ1-1; no clear D. V lost 3 bases and J lost 0, with 14 bases in between. This CDR3 region has 16 residues. Germline V gene sequence: CDR1 SGHTA, CDR2 FQGNSA. The CDR3 spells CASSLYHKRMNTEAFF. The CDR3 DNA sequence: TGTGCCAGCAGCTTGTACCACAAGAGGATGAACACTGAAGCTTTCTTT.

The V gene is TRBV6-1, the J gene TRBJ2-3, with 10 bases lining up with TRBD2. V shed 2 bases, J shed 2 bases, and the junction held 4 bases outside the gene matches. The CDR3 length is 16 residues. In germline, CDR1 is MNHNS, CDR2 SASEGT. The CDR3 sequence: CASSEPGLAVTDTQYF. In nucleotides, the CDR3 is TGTGCCAGCAGTGAACCAGGACTAGCGGTCACAGATACGCAGTATTTT.

The DNA of the CDR3 is TGTGCCAGCCGGGGCGGGCCGGGGAACATTCAGTACTTC. Translating it yields CASRGGPGNIQYF. V is TRBV28 and J is TRBJ2-4; either TRBD1 or TRBD2 may supply D (5 bases each). CDR1 is MDHEN and CDR2 is SYDVKM in the germline V gene. There are 13 residues in the CDR3. V was pared by 8 bases and J by 7 bases, with 15 bases between.

This chain links TRBV9 with TRBJ2-5; maybe TRBD2 (7 bases). With the DNA end fitting TRBJ2-1 better, the J assignment may be wrong. CDR1 and CDR2 (germline): SGDLS, YYNGEE. The CDR3 is made up of 15 amino acids. The CDR3 nucleotides are TGTGCCAGCAGCGTAGAGGGTAGGGGGGGCAATGAGCAGTTCTTC. This encodes CASSVEGRGGNEQFF.

This clonotype has ten or more counts. The rearrangement links TRBV12-3 or TRBV12-4 to TRBJ2-7; 9 bases align to TRBD2. Losses at the gene ends were 3 bases for V and 3 bases for J; bases not matched to a gene: 6. This CDR3 spans 15 amino acids. This CDR3 reads CASSLVAGDGYEQYF. The DNA for the CDR3 is TGTGCCAGCAGTTTGGTAGCGGGAGACGGCTACGAGCAGTACTTC.

This clonotype occurred many times. With a much larger clone just one base away, this may be a read error. V usage is TRBV7-2 and J usage is TRBJ2-2; 7 nucleotides agree with TRBD1. The V gene's germline CDR1 is SGHTA and CDR2 FQGNSA. V was clipped by 5 bases and J by 5 bases; unmatched bases: 2. This CDR3 contains 13 residues. The CDR3 spells CASSAGGTGELFF. The CDR3, as DNA: TGTGCCAGCAGCGCAGGGGGAACCGGGGAGCTGTTTTTT.

The table lists this clonotype with many counts. V and J are TRBV3-1 and TRBJ2-2, with a possible D match to TRBD1 (6 bases). CDR3 length equals 14 residues. Germline lookup yields CDR1 LGHDT and CDR2 YNNKEL (reference sequence). V was pared by 4 bases and J by 2 bases, with 8 bases between. In nucleotides, the CDR3 is TGTGCCAGCAGCCGACAGGCCAACACCGGGGAGCTGTTTTTT. Its translation: CASSRQANTGELFF.

The table lists this clonotype with many counts. The chain recombines TRBV11-2 with TRBJ2-7, with 9 bases fitting TRBD2. Germline CDR1 SGHAT, CDR2 FQNNGV. The V and J ends lost 5 bases and 6 bases, in that order; junction bases with no gene match: 17. This CDR3 is built from 17 residues. This chain's CDR3 is CASSPNWSWREGFEQYF. DNA of the CDR3: TGTGCCAGCAGCCCAAATTGGTCCTGGCGGGAGGGTTTCGAGCAGTACTTC.

This clonotype was detected many times. The V gene is TRBV5-1, the J gene TRBJ2-2, with D perhaps TRBD1 (6 bases). Per the germline V gene, CDR1 is SGHRS and CDR2 is YFSETQ. V lost 3 bases and J lost 3, with 6 bases in between. This CDR3 spans 13 amino acids. For the CDR3, the DNA is TGCGCCAGCAGCTCAGGGGACACCGGGGAGCTGTTTTTT. Its protein is CASSSGDTGELFF. The full variable domain, its missing parts supplied by reference TRBV5-1 and TRBJ2-2, is KAGVTQTPRYLIKTRGQQVTLSCSPISGHRSVSWYQQTPGQGLQFLFEYFSETQRNKGNFPGRFSGRQFSNSRSEMNVSTLELGDSALYLCASSSGDTGELFFGEGSRLTVL.

This clonotype was recorded many times. The rearrangement uses TRBV28 and TRBJ2-5, with a possible D match to TRBD1 (6 bases). This CDR3 region has 18 residues. V was shortened by 6 bases and J by 2 bases, with 25 bases between the two germline ends. Germline V gives CDR1 MDHEN, CDR2 SYDVKM. The chain's CDR3 is CASSKTGQRPTLQETQYF. The CDR3 coding sequence is TGTGCCAGCAGCAAAACTGGACAGCGCCCAACTTTGCAAGAGACCCAGTACTTC. Full variable domain (rest looked up from reference TRBV28 and TRBJ2-5): DVKVTQSSRYLVKRTGEKVFLECVQDMDHENMFWYRQDPGLGLRLIYFSYDVKMKEKGDIPEGYSVSREKKERFSLILESASTNQTSMYLCASSKTGQRPTLQETQYFGPGTRLLVL.

V gene TRBV30 combines with J gene TRBJ2-7, with a possible D match to TRBD1 (5 bases). The CDR3 is made up of 14 amino acids. CDR1 GTSNPN and CDR2 SVGIG come from the germline V gene (reference sequence). V was trimmed by 2 bases and J by 1 base, leaving 12 bases between them. In DNA form, the CDR3 reads TGTGCCTGGAGTCCAGGAACAGGTTCCTACGAGCAGTACTTC. Residues: CAWSPGTGSYEQYF.

The V gene is TRBV11-2, the J gene TRBJ2-3; no clear D gene. Trimming cost V 4 bases and J 1 base, with 6 bases left between them. CDR3 size: 13 residues. The germline V gene has CDR1 SGHAT and CDR2 FQNNGV. CDR3 DNA sequence: TGTGCCAGCAGCTCTATACGCACAGATACGCAGTATTTT. Amino acid sequence: CASSSIRTDTQYF.

This clonotype appeared once. The CDR3 DNA reads TGTGCCAGCAGTTGCAGTCTCCACCCCCCTTGGTTAAACACTGAAGCTTTCTTT. It specifies CASSCSLHPPWLNTEAFF. This sequence joins TRBV6-9 and TRBJ1-1, with D hard to call. Per the germline V gene, CDR1 is MNHGY and CDR2 is SVAAGI. V lost 4 bases to trimming and J lost 2 bases, with 23 bases between them. The CDR3 runs to 18 residues.

In its sample, this clonotype was seen many times. The rearrangement links TRBV6-1 to TRBJ1-6; TRBD1 might be the D (5 bases). The CDR3 is 17 amino acids. The V end was cut by 6 bases, the J end by 3 bases, with 18 bases between. CDR1 MNHNS and CDR2 SASEGT come from the germline V gene. The CDR3 DNA reads as TGTGCCAGCAGCCCGACGGACAAGGGGTTCTATAATTCACCCCTCCACTTT. This gives the protein CASSPTDKGFYNSPLHF.

This clonotype has only one observation. The CDR3 loop reads CASSPGGTGTEAFF. CDR3 nucleotides: TGTGCCAGCAGCCCCGGGGGGACGGGCACTGAAGCTTTCTTT. The chain links TRBV28 to TRBJ1-1; D perhaps matches TRBD1 (5 bases). Trimming left V 6 bases short and J 4 bases short, with 15 bases between. Germline V lookup: CDR1 MDHEN, CDR2 SYDVKM. The CDR3 has 14 amino acids.

This clonotype was observed many times. The chain uses TRBV6-1 and TRBJ1-1; unclear D gene. In germline, CDR1 is MNHNS, CDR2 SASEGT. This CDR3 is built from 12 residues. The ends were cut back, 6 bases at V and 4 bases at J, with 9 bases in the middle. Here the CDR3 DNA reads TGTGCCAGCAGAACTGGGTCCACTGAAGCTTTCTTT. Its translation is CASRTGSTEAFF.

There are many counts of this clonotype. The rearrangement links TRBV3-1 to TRBJ2-5, with TRBD1 matching over 7 bases. The CDR3 spans 15 residues. Germline loops: CDR1 LGHDT, CDR2 YNNKEL (reference sequence). The J segment lost 4 bases and the V segment lost 4 bases, leaving 9 bases of the junction unmatched. The CDR3 region is CASSRTLQGRETQYF. The CDR3 region has the DNA TGTGCCAGCAGCCGAACACTACAGGGGAGAGAGACCCAGTACTTC.

This clonotype was recorded at least ten times. The V call is TRBV5-1, the J call TRBJ2-5; 7 bases match TRBD1. The V segment lost 0 bases and the J segment 4 bases; nucleotides outside the gene matches: 6. Germline assignment: CDR1 SGHRS and CDR2 YFSETQ. CDR3 size: 15 residues. The CDR3 bases are TGCGCCAGCAGCTTGGGACAGGGCTTCGGAGAGACCCAGTACTTC. This translates into CASSLGQGFGETQYF.

The rearrangement joins TRBV18 to TRBJ2-6; the D is unclear. The CDR3 is made up of 15 amino acids. Germline lookup yields CDR1 KGHSH and CDR2 LQKENI. V was pared by 2 bases and J by 4 bases, with 9 bases between. CDR3 coding DNA: TGTGCCAGCTCACCAACTATCGCGGGGGCCAACGTCCTGACTTTC. Residues: CASSPTIAGANVLTF.

There are many counts of this clonotype. The chain couples TRBV10-3 to TRBJ2-2; 16 bases align to TRBD2. J was trimmed by 6 bases and V by 6 bases; bases with no gene match: 7. Germline values: CDR1 ENHRY, CDR2 SYGVKD. The CDR3 is 17 residues long. The DNA for the CDR3 is TGTGCCATCAGCCCGGGACTAGCGGGAGGGCCGTCCGGGGAGCTGTTTTTT. Protein: CAISPGLAGGPSGELFF.

J is TRBJ2-3 and V is TRBV2, with D possibly TRBD1 on 6 matching bases. This CDR3 has 15 amino acids. Trimming shortened V by 7 bases and J by 5 bases, and 19 bases separated the two germline ends. Germline CDR1 is SNHLY and CDR2 is FYNNEI. The CDR3 sequence: CASTRWGLQQDTQYF. The CDR3 DNA reads TGTGCCAGCACCCGGTGGGGGCTACAACAAGATACGCAGTATTTT.

J is TRBJ1-5 and V is TRBV12-3 or TRBV12-4; 8 nucleotides align to TRBD1. The junction had 2 bases not matched to a gene; V was cut back by 5 bases and J by 5 bases. The CDR3 spans 13 residues. The CDR3 DNA is TGTGCCAGCAGTCAGACAGGGGATCAGCCCCAGCATTTT. Protein: CASSQTGDQPQHF.